These 28 T cell receptor beta chains originate from one sample sequenced in a study of shared clonotypes between healthy human individuals. Generated by immunoSEQ multiplex PCR, the TCRdb table keeps only in-frame clones and is missing some. Altogether about 520,000 clones are present, more than 95% being singletons, with the ten largest covering about 0.068%. Sequenced: naive CD4+ T cells sorted from blood. Subset specified: CD45RA+ positively selected. These receptor sequences come from a woman aged 30 to 39 in good health.

The chain combines TRBV7-2 with TRBJ2-5; either TRBD1 or TRBD2 may fit D (5 bases each). The end of the DNA is better explained by TRBJ2-7, so the J call may be wrong. The CDR3 is made up of 15 amino acids. Germline-derived CDR1 and CDR2 are SGHTA and FQGNSA. The CDR3 nucleotides are TGTGCCAGCAGCTTATTCGGGGACGGGAACTACGAGCAGTACTTC. Protein sequence: CASSLFGDGNYEQYF.

The rearrangement uses TRBV30 and TRBJ2-3; 12 nucleotides match TRBD2. Losses at the gene ends were 2 bases for V and 2 bases for J; bases not matched to a gene: 5. The CDR3 is made up of 16 amino acids. CDR1 and CDR2 from the germline V gene are GTSNPN and SVGIG (reference sequence). Here the CDR3 reads CAWSKGLAGITDTQYF. CDR3 nucleotides: TGTGCCTGGAGTAAGGGACTAGCGGGTATCACAGATACGCAGTATTTT. The entire variable domain, with the rest obtained from reference TRBV30 and TRBJ2-3, is as follows: SQTIHQWPATLVQPVGSPLSLECTVEGTSNPNLYWYRQAAGRGLQLLFYSVGIGQISSEVPQNLSASRPQDRQFILSSKKLLLSDSGFYLCAWSKGLAGITDTQYFGPGTRLTVL.

In this sample, this clone turned up once. The rearrangement links TRBV7-2 to TRBJ2-1; 9 nucleotides align to TRBD2. This CDR3 spans 16 amino acids. Germline trimming cut 1 base from V and 0 bases from J; bases unmatched to any gene: 1. Germline V gene data show CDR1 as SGHTA and CDR2 as FQGNSA. The CDR3: CASSLVSGSSYNEQFF. For the CDR3, the DNA is TGTGCCAGCAGCTTAGTTAGCGGGAGCTCCTACAATGAGCAGTTCTTC.

V is TRBV23-1 and J is TRBJ2-1; TRBD1 matches 8 bases. TRBV23-1 is assigned to the ORF class and has an uncertain function. J was trimmed by 7 bases and V by 0 bases; bases with no gene match: 11. The length of the CDR3 is 17 residues. CDR3 nucleotide sequence: TGCGCCAGCAGTCAATCGAGGAGCGGACAGGGACCTAATGAGCAGTTCTTC. It specifies CASSQSRSGQGPNEQFF.

The chain is built from TRBV5-4 and TRBJ2-7; 9 nucleotides align to TRBD2. V lost 4 bases and J lost 3; bases outside the gene matches: 5. There are 14 residues in the CDR3. Germline CDR1 is SGHNT and CDR2 is YYREEE (reference sequence). CDR3 DNA sequence: TGTGCCAGCAGCGGGGGACTAGCCGGCTACGAGCAGTACTTC. Translating it yields CASSGGLAGYEQYF.

This clone has just one count. The V gene is TRBV11-2, the J gene TRBJ2-7, with D perhaps assigned TRBD1 or TRBD2 (5 bases each). Per the germline V gene, CDR1 is SGHAT and CDR2 is FQNNGV. This CDR3 region has 13 residues. The V gene lost 1 base and the J gene lost 6 bases, with 10 bases spanning the gap. In DNA form, the CDR3 reads TGTGCCAGCAGCTTAGTCGGGACGTCCGAGCAGTACTTC. This gives the protein CASSLVGTSEQYF.

The chain carries TRBV4-2 and TRBJ2-5, with TRBD2 matching over 10 bases. Per the germline V gene, CDR1 is LGHNA and CDR2 is YNFKEQ. The CDR3 length is 16 residues. With V trimmed by 5 bases and J by 5 bases, 11 bases remained unmatched. CDR3 loop: CASSTQTSGERETQYF. CDR3 in DNA: TGTGCCAGCAGCACGCAAACTAGCGGGGAGAGGGAGACCCAGTACTTC.

Turning to this clone: The identical CDR3 is also encoded by other nucleotide sequences in the sample. The V gene is TRBV28, the J gene TRBJ2-2; D remains ambiguous. Trimming removed 2 bases at V and 7 bases at J, with 2 bases between. Germline CDR1 and CDR2: MDHEN and SYDVKM. The CDR3 has 11 amino acids. The CDR3 nucleotides read TGTGCCAGCAGTTTAAGCGGGGAGCTGTTTTTT. It translates to CASSLSGELFF.

This chain links TRBV28 with TRBJ2-3, with TRBD2 as a possible D gene (5 bases). This CDR3 region has 15 residues. Trimming removed 3 bases at V and 6 bases at J, with 16 bases between. The germline V gene encodes CDR1 MDHEN and CDR2 SYDVKM. As DNA, the CDR3 is TGTGCCAGCAGTTTTGGTGGCCAGAGGGCTGATACGCAGTATTTT. Translated, it gives CASSFGGQRADTQYF.

This chain uses TRBV7-3 with TRBJ1-1; D call uncertain. Germline CDR1 SGHTA, CDR2 FQGTGA. This CDR3 has 13 amino acids. V was trimmed by 3 bases and J by 1 base, leaving 6 bases between them. CDR3 protein: CASSFQPNTEAFF. In nucleotides, the CDR3 is TGTGCCAGCAGCTTTCAACCGAACACTGAAGCTTTCTTT.

This chain connects TRBV27 to TRBJ1-5; weak D call: TRBD1 (5 bases). The CDR3 consists of 15 residues. V was shortened by 6 bases and J by 0 bases, with 12 bases between the two germline ends. Germline-derived CDR1 and CDR2 are MNHEY and SMNVEV (reference sequence). CDR3 DNA sequence: TGTGCCAGCAGCATCAGGGTGTCTAGCAATCAGCCCCAGCATTTT. This sequence encodes CASSIRVSSNQPQHF.

The rearrangement uses TRBV28 and TRBJ2-3, with 9 bases that match TRBD1. The CDR3 totals 14 residues. J gave up 7 bases and V 3 bases, and 5 bases lay outside the gene matches. The germline gives CDR1 MDHEN, CDR2 SYDVKM. CDR3 coding DNA: TGTGCCAGCAGTTTGAGACAGGGGGGGAATACGCAGTATTTT. This encodes CASSLRQGGNTQYF.

This rearrangement joins TRBV5-1 to TRBJ1-1; a possible D gene is TRBD1 (6 bases). CDR3 length: 15 amino acids. V was clipped by 0 bases and J by 3 bases, with 12 bases between them. Germline CDR1 SGHRS, CDR2 YFSETQ. The CDR3 coding sequence is TGCGCCAGCAGCTTGGTTTTAGGGGGAGACACTGAAGCTTTCTTT. Translated: CASSLVLGGDTEAFF.

The rearrangement joins TRBV5-1 to TRBJ1-1; tentatively, D is TRBD1 (5 bases). The CDR3 sequence is 16 residues long. Germline assignment: CDR1 SGHRS and CDR2 YFSETQ. V dropped 3 bases and J dropped 0 bases, with 15 bases sitting between them. In DNA, the CDR3 is TGCGCCAGCAGCTGGGACGGAAATCAGATGAACACTGAAGCTTTCTTT. Encoded protein: CASSWDGNQMNTEAFF.

The chain employs TRBV4-1 and TRBJ2-1; D uncertain. The germline V gene has CDR1 MGHRA and CDR2 YSYEKL. V shed 4 bases and J shed 7 bases, with 17 bases lying between them. The CDR3 extends over 15 amino acids. The CDR3 DNA reads TGCGCCAGCAGCCCCATAAATAGGGCCAAGAATGAGCAGTTCTTC. Encoded protein: CASSPINRAKNEQFF.

This chain connects TRBV29-1 to TRBJ2-5; TRBD1 aligns across 8 bases. V was clipped by 5 bases and J by 4 bases; unmatched bases: 3. CDR1 and CDR2 from the germline V gene are SQVTM and ANQGSEA. CDR3 length equals 12 residues. In DNA, the CDR3 is TGCAGCGTTAGAACAGGGGGAGAGACCCAGTACTTC. This codes for CSVRTGGETQYF.

The chain carries TRBV6-6 and TRBJ2-1; TRBD2 is a possible D gene (5 bases). The CDR3 is made up of 16 amino acids. Trimming left V 0 bases short and J 8 bases short, with 17 bases between. Germline V gene data show CDR1 as MNHNY and CDR2 as SVGAGI (reference sequence). This CDR3 is CASSYSAAQNGDEQFF. The CDR3 region has the DNA TGTGCCAGCAGTTACTCAGCGGCTCAGAATGGGGATGAGCAGTTCTTC.

To note about this clone: Other DNA sequences in the sample encode the same CDR3. The chain employs TRBV11-2 and TRBJ1-1; D gene ambiguous. The V end was cut by 1 base, the J end by 1 base, with 7 bases between. This CDR3 is 14 amino acids long. Germline V gives CDR1 SGHAT, CDR2 FQNNGV. The DNA of the CDR3 is TGTGCCAGCAGCTTAGTCTCTGGGAACACTGAAGCTTTCTTT. It yields the protein CASSLVSGNTEAFF.

The chain couples TRBV5-1 to TRBJ2-1; TRBD2 aligns across 12 bases. CDR3 length equals 19 residues. V dropped 0 bases and J dropped 4; count of bases not matched to a gene: 11. CDR1 and CDR2 from the germline V gene are SGHRS and YFSETQ. CDR3 loop: CASSLGLPSGRAGYNEQFF. The CDR3 coding sequence is TGCGCCAGCAGCTTGGGCCTCCCTAGCGGGAGGGCCGGTTACAATGAGCAGTTCTTC.

This clone was observed once. The genes are TRBV7-2 and TRBJ2-2; 7 bases match TRBD2. V shed 5 bases and J 1 base; nucleotides not matched to a gene: 7. The CDR3 length is 16 residues. Germline-derived CDR1 and CDR2 are SGHTA and FQGNSA. The chain's CDR3 is CASSTRLAKNTGELFF. The CDR3 nucleotides read TGTGCCAGCAGCACAAGACTAGCCAAGAACACCGGGGAGCTGTTTTTT.

Comments on this clone: Other DNA sequences in the same sample also yield this CDR3. The chain employs TRBV18 and TRBJ1-3; 8 bases map to TRBD1. V shed 4 bases and J 3 bases; nucleotides not matched to a gene: 2. Germline CDR1 and CDR2: KGHSH and LQKENI. The CDR3 loop spans 14 amino acids. In DNA, the CDR3 is TGTGCCAGCTCACAGGACAGGGATGGAAACACCATATATTTT. It specifies CASSQDRDGNTIYF. The full variable domain, in which reference TRBV18 and TRBJ1-3 provide the parts outside the CDR3, is NAGVMQNPRHLVRRRGQEARLRCSPMKGHSHVYWYRQLPEEGLKFMVYLQKENIIDESGMPKERFSAEFPKEGPSILRIQQVVRGDSAAYFCASSQDRDGNTIYFGEGSWLTVV.

This chain joins TRBV29-1 and TRBJ2-2; unclear D gene. The CDR3 is made up of 14 amino acids. Germline V gives CDR1 SQVTM, CDR2 ANQGSEA. Trimming took 3 bases from V and 0 from J, leaving 8 bases between them. CDR3 amino acids: CSVEWGSNTGELFF. The CDR3 DNA follows: TGCAGCGTTGAGTGGGGTTCGAACACCGGGGAGCTGTTTTTT.

CDR3: CASNRLAGNNEQFF. DNA for the CDR3: TGTGCCAGTAATCGGCTAGCGGGTAACAATGAGCAGTTCTTC. This chain connects TRBV19 to TRBJ2-1; 8 nucleotides align to TRBD2. The germline V gene has CDR1 LNHDA and CDR2 SQIVND (reference sequence). The CDR3 is made up of 14 amino acids. The junction had 7 bases not matched to a gene; V was cut back by 7 bases and J by 5 bases. Combining the CDR3 with reference TRBV19 and TRBJ2-1 gives the whole variable domain DGGITQSPKYLFRKEGQNVTLSCEQNLNHDAMYWYRQDPGQGLRLIYYSQIVNDFQKGDIAEGYSVSREKKESFPLTVTSAQKNPTAFYLCASNRLAGNNEQFFGPGTRLTVL.

This clone has just one count. The CDR3 sequence is CASTLRRESHDYNEQFF. In nucleotides, the CDR3 is TGTGCCAGCACCTTAAGGAGGGAGTCCCATGATTACAATGAGCAGTTCTTC. The chain employs TRBV27 and TRBJ2-1, with D perhaps TRBD2 (6 bases). The V end was cut by 7 bases, the J end by 4 bases, with 23 bases between. Per germline, CDR1 MNHEY and CDR2 SMNVEV (reference sequence). The CDR3 covers 17 residues.

This clone was found a few times. This sequence joins TRBV10-3 and TRBJ2-7; TRBD1 matches at 7 bases. Trimming cost V 10 bases and J 3 bases; bases outside gene matches: 9. The CDR3 has 13 residues. The germline V gene has CDR1 ENHRY and CDR2 SYGVKD. The CDR3 region has the DNA TGTGCCACCACCGGACAGGAGAACTACGAGCAGTACTTC. As protein: CATTGQENYEQYF.

The rearrangement links TRBV6-5 to TRBJ2-3; D perhaps matches TRBD2 (5 bases). Germline assignment: CDR1 MNHEY and CDR2 SVGAGI. The V end was cut by 0 bases, the J end by 3 bases, with 7 bases between. The CDR3 is 14 residues long. The CDR3 protein is CASSYSGATDTQYF. CDR3 nucleotides: TGTGCCAGCAGTTACTCGGGAGCGACAGATACGCAGTATTTT.

The chain employs TRBV5-1 and TRBJ2-7; D not certain. Germline V gene sequence: CDR1 SGHRS, CDR2 YFSETQ. The V end lost 7 bases, the J end lost 3 bases, and 14 bases lay between the germline ends. The CDR3 is made up of 13 amino acids. The chain's CDR3 is CASATRPGYEQYF. Written as DNA, the CDR3 is TGCGCCAGCGCCACCCGGCCAGGCTACGAGCAGTACTTC. Together with reference TRBV5-1 and TRBJ2-7, the CDR3 gives the full variable domain: KAGVTQTPRYLIKTRGQQVTLSCSPISGHRSVSWYQQTPGQGLQFLFEYFSETQRNKGNFPGRFSGRQFSNSRSEMNVSTLELGDSALYLCASATRPGYEQYFGPGTRLTVT.

The chain combines TRBV12-5 with TRBJ2-2, with D maybe TRBD2 (7 bases). The CDR3 sequence is 14 residues long. Trimming left V 8 bases short and J 1 base short, with 11 bases between. Germline V CDR1 and CDR2: LGHNT, FRNRAP. CDR3 amino acids: CASTGGLNTGELFF. The CDR3 DNA reads TGTGCTAGTACCGGGGGGCTGAACACCGGGGAGCTGTTTTTT.